The TCR beta chain described here comes from a study of OX40 agonist ivuxolimab in advanced cancers. Repertoires were generated with immunoSEQ multiplex PCR, while TCRdb's copy carries only in-frame clones and drops some. Among some 30,000 clones listed, 90% to 95% were seen once. In germline, CDR1 is SGHVS, CDR2 FQNEAQ. The CDR3 has 14 residues. V lost 3 bases and J lost 5, with 12 bases in between. Turning to this clone: The target antigen is unknown.

Study observations and caveats: The expanded peripheral T cells' antigen specificity was not determined.

Sequenced material: CD4+ or CD8+ T cells sorted from blood, taken in a trial of the OX40 agonist ivuxolimab. This sequence originates from an adult with an advanced solid tumor such as melanoma, head and neck, liver or kidney cancer. The chain uses TRBV7-8 and TRBJ2-3; D assignment may be TRBD1 or TRBD2 (6 bases each). The DNA for the CDR3 is TGTGCCAGCAGCTTGGGGGGCCGCGGAGATACGCAGTATTTT. Its protein product is CASSLGGRGDTQYF.